Each of the 12 T cell receptor beta chains below was sequenced from the same sample in a study of T-cell memory formation after mild COVID-19. TCRdb processed the 5' RACE reads anew with MiXCR; each CDR3 protein has one entry. Of 300,000 to 350,000 distinct CDR3 sequences in the sample, roughly 13% were seen once. Sequenced material: PBMCs or a T cell subset sorted from them (not recorded which). Receptors were obtained from a man between 18 and 29 years old who had mild COVID-19 (a few samples of this study predate the infection). Cell type and time point are not known.

This clonotype has a handful of counts. This sequence joins TRBV18 and TRBJ1-2; D ambiguous. The CDR3 contains 13 residues. V lost 2 bases to trimming and J lost 4 bases, with 8 bases between them. CDR1 and CDR2 (germline): KGHSH, LQKENI. CDR3 in DNA: TGTGCCAGCTCACCAGAAGCTGGCTATGGCTACACCTTC. This translates into CASSPEAGYGYTF.

V is TRBV7-2 and J is TRBJ2-1; possibly TRBD2 for D (5 bases). This CDR3 region has 12 residues. The germline gives CDR1 SGHTA, CDR2 FQGNSA. V gave up 5 bases and J gave up 10 bases, with 12 bases separating them. The CDR3 DNA reads as TGTGCCAGCAGCCACGACTATAACGAGCAGTTCTTC. It specifies CASSHDYNEQFF.

This clonotype has only a few counts. The chain recombines TRBV5-1 with TRBJ1-6; 7 bases agree with TRBD1. The trim removed 1 base at V and 6 bases at J, leaving 4 bases unmatched. Germline V gene data show CDR1 as SGHRS and CDR2 as YFSETQ. CDR3 size: 15 residues. The CDR3 DNA sequence: TGCGCCAGCAGCTTGTTGACAGGGCGTAATTCACCCCTCCACTTT. Protein: CASSLLTGRNSPLHF.

This chain joins TRBV7-9 and TRBJ1-5; unclear D gene. V lost 2 bases to trimming and J lost 5 bases, with 10 bases between them. Germline lookup yields CDR1 SEHNR and CDR2 FQNEAQ (reference sequence). The CDR3 length is 14 residues. CDR3 residues: CASSLKGFHQPQHF. CDR3 sequence (DNA): TGTGCCAGCAGCTTAAAAGGGTTCCATCAGCCCCAGCATTTT. Supplemented by reference TRBV7-9 and TRBJ1-5, the full variable domain reads DTGVSQNPRHKITKRGQNVTFRCDPISEHNRLYWYRQTLGQGPEFLTYFQNEAQLEKSRLLSDRFSAERPKGSFSTLEIQRTEQGDSAMYLCASSLKGFHQPQHFGDGTRLSIL.

This chain joins TRBV7-2 and TRBJ2-1; D is possibly TRBD1 or TRBD2 (6 bases each). The CDR3 is 15 residues long. The V end was cut by 3 bases, the J end by 6 bases, with 15 bases between. Looked up from germline, CDR1 is SGHTA and CDR2 is FQGNSA. Here the CDR3 DNA reads TGTGCCAGCAGCTTCCGAGGGGGAGGATTCAATGAGCAGTTCTTC. Its translation is CASSFRGGGFNEQFF. The full variable domain, rest sourced from reference TRBV7-2 and TRBJ2-1, is GAGVSQSPSNKVTEKGKDVELRCDPISGHTALYWYRQSLGQGLEFLIYFQGNSAPDKSGLPSDRFSAERTGGSVSTLTIQRTQQEDSAVYLCASSFRGGGFNEQFFGPGTRLTVL.

V gene TRBV6-5 combines with J gene TRBJ1-6; D remains ambiguous. Between the trimmed V and J ends, which lost 5 bases and 4 bases, there was a span of 9 bases. The CDR3 covers 14 residues. CDR1 and CDR2 from the germline V gene are MNHEY and SVGAGI. CDR3: CASSRTDYNSPLHF. CDR3 DNA: TGTGCCAGCAGTAGGACGGATTATAATTCACCCCTCCACTTT.

CDR3 sequence reads: CSTPGTTEAFF. The CDR3 DNA follows: TGCAGCACTCCCGGGACAACGGAAGCTTTCTTT. The chain recombines TRBV20-1 with TRBJ1-1; D might be TRBD1 (6 bases). Per germline, CDR1 DFQATT and CDR2 SNEGSKA (reference sequence). The CDR3 loop spans 11 amino acids.

Only a few counts were recorded for this clonotype. In DNA, the CDR3 is TGCGCCAGCAGCTCCCCGGAGAGCGGGGGGGAATATGAGCAGTTCTTC. Translating it yields CASSSPESGGEYEQFF. The V gene is TRBV5-1, the J gene TRBJ2-1; 10 nucleotides agree with TRBD2. The CDR3 runs 16 residues. Germline V gene sequence: CDR1 SGHRS, CDR2 YFSETQ. After removal of 3 bases from V and 8 bases from J, the junction contained 11 bases not matched to a gene.

CDR3 in amino acids: CASSGVTSSYNEQFF. The CDR3 coding sequence is TGTGCCAGCTCTGGGGTCACGTCCTCCTACAATGAGCAGTTCTTC. The chain has TRBV11-2 and TRBJ2-1; D gene ambiguous. The V end lost 8 bases, the J end lost 0 bases, and 14 bases lay between the germline ends. This CDR3 has 15 residues. Germline assignment: CDR1 SGHAT and CDR2 FQNNGV. Complete variable domain (other parts from reference TRBV11-2 and TRBJ2-1): EAGVAQSPRYKIIEKRQSVAFWCNPISGHATLYWYQQILGQGPKLLIQFQNNGVVDDSQLPKDRFSAERLKGVDSTLKIQPAKLEDSAVYLCASSGVTSSYNEQFFGPGTRLTVL.

In this sample, this clonotype turned up many times. The rearrangement links TRBV4-2 to TRBJ1-1; no reliable D call. The CDR3 covers 15 residues. Germline lookup yields CDR1 LGHNA and CDR2 YNFKEQ. The V gene lost 0 bases and the J gene lost 0 bases, with 8 bases spanning the gap. In DNA form, the CDR3 reads TGTGCCAGCAGCCAAGAGGCTCCCATGAACACTGAAGCTTTCTTT. Protein: CASSQEAPMNTEAFF.

This clonotype showed up just a few times. The chain links TRBV28 to TRBJ1-5; a weak D match, TRBD1 (6 bases). The CDR3 spans 14 residues. The ends were cut back, 3 bases at V and 7 bases at J, with 13 bases in the middle. Per the germline V gene, CDR1 is MDHEN and CDR2 is SYDVKM. The CDR3 spells CASSFLGGGQPQHF. The CDR3 nucleotides read TGTGCCAGCAGTTTTCTGGGGGGCGGACAGCCCCAGCATTTT.

This clonotype was picked up a small number of times. This chain links TRBV7-9 with TRBJ1-2; a weak D match, TRBD1 (5 bases). V lost 7 bases and J 9 bases, leaving 21 bases between the germline ends. The germline CDR1 and CDR2 sequences are SEHNR and FQNEAQ (reference sequence). This CDR3 region has 14 residues. The CDR3 here is CASTPGTDPMRYTF. The CDR3 DNA is TGTGCCAGCACCCCGGGGACGGACCCTATGCGCTACACCTTC. Complete variable domain (other parts from reference TRBV7-9 and TRBJ1-2): DTGVSQNPRHKITKRGQNVTFRCDPISEHNRLYWYRQTLGQGPEFLTYFQNEAQLEKSRLLSDRFSAERPKGSFSTLEIQRTEQGDSAMYLCASTPGTDPMRYTFGSGTRLTVV.